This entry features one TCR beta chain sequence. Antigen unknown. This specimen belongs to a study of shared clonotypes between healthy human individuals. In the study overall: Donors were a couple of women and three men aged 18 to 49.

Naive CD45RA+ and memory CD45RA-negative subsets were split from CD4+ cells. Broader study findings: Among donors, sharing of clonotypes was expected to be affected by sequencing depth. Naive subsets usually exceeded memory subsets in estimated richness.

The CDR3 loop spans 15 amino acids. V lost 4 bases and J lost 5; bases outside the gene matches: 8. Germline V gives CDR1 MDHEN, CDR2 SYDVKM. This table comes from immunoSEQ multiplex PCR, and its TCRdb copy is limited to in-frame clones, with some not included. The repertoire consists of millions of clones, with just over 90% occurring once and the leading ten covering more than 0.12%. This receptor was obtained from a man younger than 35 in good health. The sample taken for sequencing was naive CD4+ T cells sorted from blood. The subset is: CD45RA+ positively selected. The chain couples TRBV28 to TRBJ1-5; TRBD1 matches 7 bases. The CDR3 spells CASSSPGRGDQPQHF. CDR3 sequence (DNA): TGTGCCAGCAGTTCCCCCGGCAGGGGGGATCAGCCCCAGCATTTT.